A single sample gave rise to the 28 T cell receptor beta chains below, sequenced in a study of blood T cell repertoires in COVID-19. Generated by immunoSEQ multiplex PCR, the TCRdb table keeps only in-frame clones and is missing some. The top ten hold approximately 1% of the sample, which has over 300,000 clones, more than 75% seen once. The sequenced sample consisted of PBMCs or T cells enriched from blood (not recorded which). The receptors shown here come from a woman aged 25 to 39 with acute COVID-19.

The V call is TRBV6-6, the J call TRBJ1-2; D is unclear. CDR3 length: 13 residues. V dropped 1 base and J dropped 7 bases, with 10 bases sitting between them. CDR1 MNHNY and CDR2 SVGAGI come from the germline V gene (reference sequence). This CDR3 reads CASSYFLGGGYTF. CDR3 in DNA: TGTGCCAGCAGTTACTTTCTAGGAGGTGGCTACACCTTC.

The chain is built from TRBV7-2 and TRBJ1-6; D not certain. Germline V gene sequence: CDR1 SGHTA, CDR2 FQGNSA. The CDR3 spans 16 residues. Trimming shortened V by 2 bases and J by 2 bases, and 10 bases separated the two germline ends. The CDR3 DNA sequence: TGTGCCAGCAGCTTATACAGCCTGACCTATAATTCACCCCTCCACTTT. The encoded protein is CASSLYSLTYNSPLHF.

The CDR3 protein is CASSSGTGATDTQYF. For the CDR3, the DNA is TGTGCCAGCAGTTCCGGGACAGGGGCCACAGATACGCAGTATTTT. The chain joins TRBV28 to TRBJ2-3; TRBD1 matches at 10 bases. Per the germline V gene, CDR1 is MDHEN and CDR2 is SYDVKM. The CDR3 spans 15 residues. J gave up 2 bases and V 4 bases, and 3 bases lay outside the gene matches.

This chain connects TRBV28 to TRBJ1-5; D not resolved. The germline V gene has CDR1 MDHEN and CDR2 SYDVKM. This CDR3 spans 14 amino acids. V was trimmed by 3 bases and J by 6 bases, leaving 12 bases between them. The CDR3 sequence is CASSFSGLLQPQHF. CDR3 coding DNA: TGTGCCAGCAGTTTTTCGGGGTTGCTTCAGCCCCAGCATTTT.

V gene TRBV3-1 (or the pseudogene TRBV3-2) combines with J gene TRBJ1-2; D gene ambiguous. Trimming cost V 4 bases and J 7 bases, with 19 bases left between them. CDR3 length equals 15 residues. CDR1 LGHDT and CDR2 YNNKEL come from the germline V gene (reference sequence). The CDR3 DNA reads TGTGCCAGCAGCCTCCGGGATATAAGAATGGGTGGCTACACCTTC. This encodes CASSLRDIRMGGYTF.

V and J are TRBV11-2 and TRBJ1-1; tentative D call: TRBD1 (5 bases). V shed 4 bases and J shed 6 bases, with 18 bases lying between them. Germline CDR1 and CDR2: SGHAT and FQNNGV. The CDR3 is 15 residues long. CDR3 DNA: TGTGCCAGCAGCTCGACCGGGGGGGGATTCTCTGAAGCTTTCTTT. It translates to CASSSTGGGFSEAFF.

CDR3 in DNA: TGTGCCTGGAGTCAGGGCGAAGTCTATGGCTACACCTTC. This gives the protein CAWSQGEVYGYTF. The gene calls are TRBV30 and TRBJ1-2, with TRBD1 as a possible D gene (5 bases). The CDR3 is 13 amino acids. Deletions cut 2 bases from V and 4 bases from J, with 11 bases between. The V gene's germline CDR1 is GTSNPN and CDR2 SVGIG (reference sequence). The whole variable domain, filled in from reference TRBV30 and TRBJ1-2, reads SQTIHQWPATLVQPVGSPLSLECTVEGTSNPNLYWYRQAAGRGLQLLFYSVGIGQISSEVPQNLSASRPQDRQFILSSKKLLLSDSGFYLCAWSQGEVYGYTFGSGTRLTVV.

Points on this clone: Other DNA sequences in this specimen translate into the identical CDR3. The chain joins TRBV2 to TRBJ1-5; TRBD1 matches at 8 bases. Germline CDR1 SNHLY, CDR2 FYNNEI. This CDR3 has 13 amino acids. V dropped 4 bases and J dropped 4; count of bases not matched to a gene: 0. The CDR3 is CASSGTGNQPQHF. The CDR3 bases are TGTGCCAGCAGTGGGACAGGGAATCAGCCCCAGCATTTT.

This clone was recorded a few times. The chain is built from TRBV9 and TRBJ1-1; D is perhaps TRBD1 (5 bases). Deletions cut 3 bases from V and 3 bases from J, with 9 bases between. In germline, CDR1 is SGDLS, CDR2 YYNGEE. The CDR3 has 13 residues. The CDR3 DNA reads as TGTGCCAGCAGCGCCAGGGCGGACACTGAAGCTTTCTTT. Translating it yields CASSARADTEAFF.

This chain joins TRBV4-1 and TRBJ2-1; TRBD2 might be the D (5 bases). V was cut by 1 base and J by 2 bases, with 6 bases left in between. The CDR3 is 14 residues long. The germline V gene encodes CDR1 MGHRA and CDR2 YSYEKL. For the CDR3, the DNA is TGCGCCAGCAGCCAAGGGAGGCCCTACAATGAGCAGTTCTTC. Residues: CASSQGRPYNEQFF.

The chain combines TRBV6-2 or TRBV6-3 with TRBJ1-1; 8 nucleotides align to TRBD1. Germline V gene data show CDR1 as MNHEY and CDR2 as SVGEGT. This CDR3 comprises 11 residues. V lost 5 bases and J lost 10; bases outside the gene matches: 3. This chain's CDR3 is CASSKGQVAFF. CDR3 sequence (DNA): TGTGCCAGCAGTAAGGGACAGGTAGCTTTCTTT.

The chain combines TRBV5-1 with TRBJ2-2, with TRBD1 as a possible D gene (5 bases). Deletions cut 4 bases from V and 4 bases from J, with 11 bases between. The V gene's germline CDR1 is SGHRS and CDR2 YFSETQ. CDR3 length: 14 amino acids. This chain's CDR3 is CASSGGHATGELFF. The CDR3 DNA follows: TGCGCCAGCAGCGGTGGACACGCCACCGGGGAGCTGTTTTTT.

The chain links TRBV10-3 to TRBJ1-1, with D possibly being TRBD1 (6 bases). Germline V lookup: CDR1 ENHRY, CDR2 SYGVKD. CDR3 length: 15 residues. Trimming pared 7 bases from V and 1 base from J, leaving 16 bases between. Written as DNA, the CDR3 is TGTGCCATCACCAGGCAAGGGGGACCGAACACTGAAGCTTTCTTT. This translates into CAITRQGGPNTEAFF.

This sequence joins TRBV4-3 and TRBJ2-3; D unresolved. Germline assignment: CDR1 LGHNA and CDR2 YSLEER. Trimming took off 2 bases at V and 0 bases at J, with 3 bases between the two ends. This CDR3 contains 13 residues. CDR3 protein: CASSQLSTDTQYF. DNA for the CDR3: TGCGCCAGCAGCCAACTAAGCACAGATACGCAGTATTTT.

The genes are TRBV7-9 and TRBJ1-6; D may be TRBD1 (5 bases). Germline V CDR1 and CDR2: SEHNR, FQNEAQ (reference sequence). The CDR3 is made up of 15 amino acids. V was clipped by 5 bases and J by 5 bases, with 13 bases between them. For the CDR3, the DNA is TGTGCCAGCAGCAGACAGTCCTCGGATAATTCACCCCTCCACTTT. Encoded protein: CASSRQSSDNSPLHF.

The V and J genes are TRBV4-1 and TRBJ2-3; 9 bases agree with TRBD2. CDR1 is MGHRA, CDR2 YSYEKL, per germline. J gave up 3 bases and V 8 bases, and 9 bases lay outside the gene matches. This CDR3 comprises 15 residues. The CDR3 nucleotides are TGCGCCAGCGGAGGGGTAGCGGGGGAGACAGATACGCAGTATTTT. Its translation: CASGGVAGETDTQYF.

J is TRBJ2-2 and V is TRBV15, with D perhaps TRBD1 (5 bases). The CDR3 length is 14 residues. V shed 5 bases and J shed 5 bases, with 12 bases lying between them. In germline, CDR1 is LNHNV, CDR2 YYDKDF (reference sequence). The CDR3 DNA reads as TGTGCCACCAGCCCCCAGGGCGTAACCGGGGAGCTGTTTTTT. Translation: CATSPQGVTGELFF.

The chain recombines TRBV4-2 with TRBJ2-7, with 9 bases identical to TRBD1. In germline, CDR1 is LGHNA, CDR2 YNFKEQ. The CDR3 covers 15 residues. J was trimmed by 6 bases and V by 3 bases; bases with no gene match: 9. This chain's CDR3 is CASSHTRDRVSEQYF. The CDR3 coding sequence is TGTGCCAGCAGCCATACGCGGGACAGGGTTAGCGAGCAGTACTTC.

This chain connects TRBV3-1 (or the pseudogene TRBV3-2) to TRBJ1-4; 8 positions match TRBD1. V dropped 4 bases and J dropped 0; count of bases not matched to a gene: 4. Germline lookup yields CDR1 LGHDT and CDR2 YNNKEL (reference sequence). This CDR3 has 16 amino acids. The CDR3 bases are TGTGCCAGCAGCCCCAGGGACAGGACAACTAATGAAAAACTGTTTTTT. As protein: CASSPRDRTTNEKLFF.

The chain combines TRBV19 with TRBJ1-2; 8 bases match TRBD1. V was pared by 6 bases and J by 8 bases, with 8 bases of the junction left unmatched. CDR1 LNHDA and CDR2 SQIVND come from the germline V gene (reference sequence). This CDR3 has 13 amino acids. The CDR3 here is CASRSDREQGYTF. CDR3 DNA sequence: TGTGCCAGTAGATCGGACAGGGAACAAGGCTACACCTTC. The full variable domain, rest sourced from reference TRBV19 and TRBJ1-2, is DGGITQSPKYLFRKEGQNVTLSCEQNLNHDAMYWYRQDPGQGLRLIYYSQIVNDFQKGDIAEGYSVSREKKESFPLTVTSAQKNPTAFYLCASRSDREQGYTFGSGTRLTVV.

The chain is built from TRBV2 and TRBJ1-1; D not certain. The CDR3 contains 13 residues. Deletions cut 6 bases from V and 1 base from J, with 9 bases between. Per the germline V gene, CDR1 is SNHLY and CDR2 is FYNNEI. The CDR3 region is CASRAQANTEAFF. The CDR3 region has the DNA TGTGCCAGCAGGGCCCAGGCGAACACTGAAGCTTTCTTT.

The chain has TRBV29-1 and TRBJ1-1; the match to TRBD1 covers 10 bases. The CDR3 is 17 amino acids. Germline loops: CDR1 SQVTM, CDR2 ANQGSEA. V lost 1 base and J lost 3; bases outside the gene matches: 11. The CDR3 sequence: CSVEGNRGTGAYTEAFF. The CDR3 nucleotides read TGCAGCGTTGAAGGTAACCGCGGGACAGGGGCTTACACTGAAGCTTTCTTT.

For the CDR3, the DNA is TGTGCCAGTAGTGGATCACAGGGCTACGAGCAGTACTTC. It specifies CASSGSQGYEQYF. The V gene is TRBV19, the J gene TRBJ2-7; a weak D match, TRBD1 (6 bases). Trimming took 5 bases from V and 3 from J, leaving 11 bases between them. The CDR3 consists of 13 residues. The germline CDR1 and CDR2 sequences are LNHDA and SQIVND (reference sequence). Full variable domain (outside the CDR3, taken from reference TRBV19 and TRBJ2-7): DGGITQSPKYLFRKEGQNVTLSCEQNLNHDAMYWYRQDPGQGLRLIYYSQIVNDFQKGDIAEGYSVSREKKESFPLTVTSAQKNPTAFYLCASSGSQGYEQYFGPGTRLTVT.

The chain combines TRBV19 with TRBJ1-1; no definite D call. This CDR3 is 14 amino acids long. Germline CDR1 and CDR2: LNHDA and SQIVND (reference sequence). Deletions cut 7 bases from V and 1 base from J, with 13 bases between. The CDR3 bases are TGTGCCAGTACCCTGCGGGAGCGGAACACTGAAGCTTTCTTT. This gives the protein CASTLRERNTEAFF.

The rearrangement uses TRBV7-9 and TRBJ1-2; D remains unclear. This CDR3 is 14 amino acids long. Trimming stripped 4 bases from V and 4 bases from J, with 13 bases between. Germline-derived CDR1 and CDR2 are SEHNR and FQNEAQ (reference sequence). The CDR3: CASSSSSGFYGYTF. CDR3 sequence (DNA): TGTGCCAGCAGCTCATCTTCCGGGTTCTATGGCTACACCTTC.

The chain uses TRBV7-8 and TRBJ1-2; D might be TRBD1 (5 bases). This CDR3 spans 13 amino acids. V lost 1 base, J lost 8 bases, and 11 bases lay in between. Germline-derived CDR1 and CDR2 are SGHVS and FQNEAQ. In DNA form, the CDR3 reads TGTGCCAGCAGCTTAGGGGGGGGTACGGGCTACACCTTC. This gives the protein CASSLGGGTGYTF.

The rearrangement links TRBV27 to TRBJ1-6, with TRBD1 identical over 10 bases. The CDR3 has 13 residues. CDR1 MNHEY and CDR2 SMNVEV come from the germline V gene (reference sequence). Losses at the gene ends were 8 bases for V and 9 bases for J; bases not matched to a gene: 4. DNA of the CDR3: TGTGCCAGCGGGGACAGGGGCCCTTCACCCCTCCACTTT. Translating gives CASGDRGPSPLHF.

The chain has TRBV2 and TRBJ2-7; 7 nucleotides agree with TRBD1. V lost 7 bases to trimming and J lost 2 bases; unmatched junction nucleotides: 5. The CDR3 has 13 residues. Germline lookup yields CDR1 SNHLY and CDR2 FYNNEI. The CDR3 protein is CASKGQSAYEQYF. In DNA form, the CDR3 reads TGTGCCAGCAAGGGACAGAGTGCCTACGAGCAGTACTTC.